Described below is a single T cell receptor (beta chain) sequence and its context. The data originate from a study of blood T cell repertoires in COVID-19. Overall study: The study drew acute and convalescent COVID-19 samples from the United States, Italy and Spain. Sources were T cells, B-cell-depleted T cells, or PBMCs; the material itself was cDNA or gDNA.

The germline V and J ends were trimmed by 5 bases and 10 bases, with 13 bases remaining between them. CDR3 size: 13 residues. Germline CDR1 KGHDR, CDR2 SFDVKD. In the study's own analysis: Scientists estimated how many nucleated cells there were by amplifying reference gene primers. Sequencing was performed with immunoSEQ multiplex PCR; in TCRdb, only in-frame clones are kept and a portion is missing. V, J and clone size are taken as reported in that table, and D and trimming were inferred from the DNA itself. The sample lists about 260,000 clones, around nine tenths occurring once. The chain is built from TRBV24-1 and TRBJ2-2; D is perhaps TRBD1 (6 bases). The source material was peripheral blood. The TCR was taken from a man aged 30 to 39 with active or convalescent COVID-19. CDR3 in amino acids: CATSGRGGEELFF. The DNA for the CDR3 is TGTGCCACCAGTGGCAGGGGCGGTGAGGAGCTGTTTTTT.